Listed below are T cell receptor beta chains from one sample, sequenced in a study of CD8+ T cells in alopecia areata. Sequenced by immunoSEQ multiplex PCR; TCRdb stores in-frame clones only, minus some. The data show a few hundred thousand clones, with 60% seen just once and 0.93% held by the top ten. This material consisted of CD4+ T cells sorted from blood, taken between weeks 51 and 52, from a patient treated with tofacitinib. These receptors were collected from a human donor with alopecia areata. CDR3s include the opening cysteine and the closing phenylalanine or tryptophan. Fields, in order: D gene, clone size, V gene, J gene, CDR3 protein, CDR3 DNA. A D gene is named only where the DNA matches it firmly. The size entry is marked missing in some rows and otherwise reads once, few, many or a size class.

>NA|NA|TRBV7-2|TRBJ1-2
CASSSGGGYTF
TGTGCCAGCAGCTCGGGAGGAGGCTACACCTTC
>NA|NA|TRBV27|TRBJ1-5
CASSPRTGQPQHF
TGTGCCAGCAGCCCGCGCACCGGCCAGCCCCAGCATTTT
>NA|once|TRBV6-5|TRBJ1-2
CASSYLQGYGYTF
TGTGCCAGCAGTTACTTGCAGGGCTATGGCTACACCTTC
>NA|few|TRBV30|TRBJ1-4
CAWMRGDNEKLFF
TGTGCCTGGATGAGAGGGGATAATGAAAAACTGTTTTTT
>NA|NA|TRBV6-1|TRBJ1-6
CASSVGPPPLHF
TGTGCCAGCAGTGTGGGACCCCCACCCCTCCACTTT
>NA|NA|TRBV14|TRBJ1-6
CASSQDEERRSPLHF
TGTGCCAGCAGCCAAGATGAGGAAAGACGGTCACCCCTCCACTTT
>NA|NA|TRBV9|TRBJ1-1
CASSVGRSTMNTEAFF
TGTGCCAGCAGCGTGGGACGGTCTACCATGAACACTGAAGCTTTCTTT
>NA|NA|TRBV9|TRBJ2-3
CASSVGMTGGTDTQYF
TGTGCCAGCAGCGTAGGGATGACAGGAGGCACAGATACGCAGTATTTT
>NA|NA|TRBV30|TRBJ2-5
CAWSVRLETQYF
TGTGCCTGGAGTGTACGTTTGGAGACCCAGTACTTC
>TRBD2|NA|TRBV7-9|TRBJ2-1
CASSSPLAQRGYNEQFF
TGTGCCAGCAGCTCGCCTCTCGCTCAGCGGGGGTACAATGAGCAGTTCTTC
>NA|NA|TRBV5-4|TRBJ2-6
CASSLSAGSGSGANVLTF
TGTGCCAGCAGCTTGTCGGCAGGGTCGGGTTCTGGGGCCAACGTCCTGACTTTC
>NA|once|TRBV30|TRBJ2-4
CAWSLSMGRIAKNIQYF
TGTGCCTGGAGTTTGTCGATGGGCAGGATAGCCAAAAACATTCAGTACTTC
>NA|NA|TRBV7-9|TRBJ1-3
CASSPRWLGNTIYF
TGTGCCAGCAGCCCCCGCTGGTTGGGAAACACCATATATTTT
>TRBD1|many|TRBV18|TRBJ1-2
CASSRTGNYGYTF
TGTGCCAGCTCCCGGACAGGGAACTATGGCTACACCTTC
>NA|NA|TRBV15|TRBJ2-7
CATSRIGAGPTYEQYF
TGTGCCACCAGCAGAATCGGGGCAGGACCTACGTACGAGCAGTACTTC
>NA|NA|TRBV29-1|TRBJ1-1
CSVRGWNTEAFF
TGCAGCGTCCGAGGTTGGAACACTGAAGCTTTCTTT
>NA|NA|TRBV7-2|TRBJ2-5
CASSLGRGGYQETQYF
TGTGCCAGCAGCTTAGGGCGGGGCGGGTACCAAGAGACCCAGTACTTC
>TRBD2|NA|TRBV7-6|TRBJ2-7
CASSLGLAGTSYEQYF
TGTGCCAGCAGCCTAGGACTAGCGGGGACTTCCTACGAGCAGTACTTC
>NA|NA|TRBV5-8|TRBJ1-1
CASSFRLNTEAFF
TGTGCCAGCAGCTTCCGGTTGAACACTGAAGCTTTCTTT
>TRBD1|NA|TRBV30|TRBJ1-1
CAWSVRLRGSTEAFF
TGTGCCTGGAGTGTACGACTCAGGGGGAGCACTGAAGCTTTCTTT
>TRBD1|once|TRBV4-1|TRBJ1-3
CASSSGTGGFSGNTIYF
TGCGCCAGCAGTTCCGGGACAGGGGGCTTCTCTGGAAACACCATATATTTT
>NA|NA|TRBV18|TRBJ2-4
CASSPPGQKNIQYF
TGTGCCAGCTCACCACCAGGACAGAAAAACATTCAGTACTTC
>TRBD1|NA|TRBV7-2|TRBJ1-5
CASSLGQANQPQHF
TGTGCCAGCAGCCTGGGACAGGCAAATCAGCCCCAGCATTTT
>NA|few|TRBV18|TRBJ2-1
CASSRRTPTYNEQFF
TGTGCCAGCTCGCGCCGGACACCAACCTACAATGAGCAGTTCTTC
>NA|NA|TRBV29-1|TRBJ2-3
CSVRKGGPTDTQYF
TGCAGCGTTCGGAAGGGGGGGCCCACAGATACGCAGTATTTT
>NA|NA|TRBV11-2|TRBJ2-1
CASSLGDKGVF
TGTGCCAGCAGCTTAGGGGACAAGGGTGTCTTC
>TRBD2|few|TRBV9|TRBJ2-7
CASSVAAGVSYEQYF
TGTGCCAGCAGCGTAGCGGCGGGGGTCTCCTACGAGCAGTACTTC
>NA|NA|TRBV30|TRBJ2-3
CAWTQSTDTQYF
TGTGCCTGGACACAGTCCACAGATACGCAGTATTTT
>TRBD2|NA|TRBV25-1|TRBJ2-5
CASSEGTSGGEETQYF
TGTGCCAGCAGTGAAGGGACTAGCGGGGGGGAAGAGACCCAGTACTTC
>NA|NA|TRBV9|TRBJ2-7
CASSVDSGYYERQYF
TGTGCCAGCAGCGTAGACTCAGGATACTACGAGCGGCAGTACTTC
>TRBD1|NA|TRBV29-1|TRBJ2-3
CSVEEVRAGGITDTQYF
TGCAGCGTTGAAGAGGTCCGTGCAGGGGGCATCACAGATACGCAGTATTTT
>NA|NA|TRBV9|TRBJ1-2
CASSVGAGDAGYTF
TGTGCCAGCAGCGTAGGGGCAGGGGACGCTGGCTACACCTTC
>NA|many|TRBV10-3|TRBJ1-5
CAINPDSNQPQHF
TGTGCCATCAACCCGGATAGCAATCAGCCCCAGCATTTT
>NA|NA|TRBV18|TRBJ2-5
CASSFSGLRAGTQYF
TGTGCCAGCTCATTCTCGGGACTCCGGGCGGGGACCCAGTACTTC
>TRBD1|few|TRBV5-1|TRBJ2-7
CASSYRTGGASYEQYF
TGCGCCAGCAGCTACAGGACAGGGGGCGCCTCCTACGAGCAGTACTTC